The present TCR beta chain was sequenced within a study of CD8+CD57+ T cells in acquired aplastic anemia. Across the whole study: The average for DNA from sorted CD4+ and CD8+ cells was roughly 3 ug. Healthy-donor CD4+ cells averaged about 11 million reads. Broader study findings: The study identified roughly 29 CD8+ CDR3 sequences shared by patients and controls. The study found no significant CD8+ Simpson's diversity difference between patients and controls.

The CDR3 spans 13 residues. The germline V gene encodes CDR1 LNHDA and CDR2 SQIVND (reference sequence). V shed 6 bases and J shed 2 bases, with 5 bases lying between them. Researchers used genomic DNA as the template to profile TCR beta VDJ and CDR3. Using its own MiXCR run on the reads, TCRdb lists one record per CDR3 protein. The repertoire includes some 150,000 distinct CDR3 sequences, 35% to 50% of them detected once, and over 6.5% sits in the top ten. This clonotype was counted ten times or more. Its antigen is unknown. The chain joins TRBV19 to TRBJ1-6; D is uncertain. The specimen sequenced was sorted CD4+, CD8+, or CD8+CD57+ T cells (not recorded which) from PBMCs. The TCR sequence derives from a human donor in good health, serving as a control. This CDR3 reads CASRDTYNSPLHF. CDR3 bases: TGTGCCAGTAGAGATACCTATAATTCACCCCTCCACTTT.